A selection of T cell receptor beta chains follows, all from one sample in a study of follicular helper T cells after annual influenza vaccination. Sequencing used immunoSEQ multiplex PCR; TCRdb keeps in-frame clones, though not all of them. The data show several thousand clones, around four fifths seen once. The input for sequencing was CXCR5+ CD38- circulating T follicular helper cells from blood, taken on the day of influenza vaccination. Receptor source: an adult who received the influenza vaccine. Both conserved end residues are part of each CDR3. Fields, in order: D gene, clone size, J gene, V gene, CDR3 DNA, CDR3 protein. A D gene is named only where the DNA matches it firmly. The size of a clone is reported for some rows only, either as once, few or many, or as a class for expanded clones.

TRBD2 | - | TRBJ2-1 | TRBV10-3 | TGTGCCATCAGTGCCGCTCTAGCGGGGGACAATGAGCAGTTCTTC | CAISAALAGDNEQFF
- | - | TRBJ1-2 | TRBV6-1 | TGTGCCAGCAGTGAGAGTACAGGCGGGTATGGCTACACCTTC | CASSESTGGYGYTF
- | - | TRBJ2-5 | TRBV9 | TGTGCCAGCAGCGTAGCCGGACTCGCCCAAGAGACCCAGTACTTC | CASSVAGLAQETQYF
TRBD1 | - | TRBJ1-5 | TRBV2 | TGTGCCAGCAGTCTCACCCAGGGGGATTTTGGCAATCAGCCCCAGCATTTT | CASSLTQGDFGNQPQHF
- | - | TRBJ2-7 | TRBV7-8 | TGTGCCAGCAGCTCAGGGGATTCAGCTCACTACGAGCAGTACTTC | CASSSGDSAHYEQYF
- | - | TRBJ2-7 | TRBV7-8 | TGTGCCAGCAGCTTAAGCGGGGTAGAAGATTCGACAGGTTTC | CASSLSGVEDSTGF
- | - | TRBJ2-5 | TRBV28 | TGTGCCAGCAGTTCTCCGGGACTCCACCAAGAGACCCAGTACTTC | CASSSPGLHQETQYF
- | few | TRBJ2-7 | TRBV28 | TGTGCCAGCACCCCGGGGATTCAGAGCTCCTACGAGCAGTACTTC | CASTPGIQSSYEQYF
TRBD2 | - | TRBJ2-3 | TRBV7-2 | TGTGCCAGCAGCTTAGCGGGACTAGCGGGGAGCACAGATACGCAGTATTTT | CASSLAGLAGSTDTQYF
- | - | TRBJ1-1 | TRBV11-2 | TGTGCCAGCAGCTTATCCGAGGGGCAGAGTGAAGCTTTCTTT | CASSLSEGQSEAFF
TRBD1 | - | TRBJ2-7 | TRBV27 | TGTGCCAGCAGTTTAGGCCCAGGGGGCTACGAGCAGTACTTC | CASSLGPGGYEQYF
- | - | TRBJ2-5 | TRBV11-2 | TGTGCCAGCAGCCGGGCGGCTCCGGAGACCCAGTACTTC | CASSRAAPETQYF
TRBD1 | once | TRBJ2-7 | TRBV7-9 | TGTGCCAGCAGCGGGGACAGGGGGAGCTACGAGCAGTACTTC | CASSGDRGSYEQYF
TRBD2 | - | TRBJ2-1 | TRBV5-1 | TGCGCCAGCAGCTCCGGACTAGCGGGAGCCTACAATGAGCAGTTCTTC | CASSSGLAGAYNEQFF
- | - | TRBJ1-1 | TRBV7-8 | TGTGCCAGCAGCTTAGCTACGTCTTGGGCCATCTTT | CASSLATSWAIF
- | - | TRBJ2-3 | TRBV4-2 | TGTGCCAGCAGCCAAGAGTCCCGGATCACAGATACGCAGTGTTTT | CASSQESRITDTQCF
- | - | TRBJ2-5 | TRBV2 | TGTGCCAGCAGTCCCACGGGACTCTACCAAGAGACCCAGTACTTC | CASSPTGLYQETQYF
- | - | TRBJ1-5 | TRBV7-2 | TGTGCCAGCAGCTTAGGACCACAAATCGGACTGAGCAATCAGCCCCAGCATTTT | CASSLGPQIGLSNQPQHF
TRBD2 | - | TRBJ2-5 | TRBV7-6 | TGTGCCAGCAGCCCCGGGACTAGCGGGAGGAAGACCCAGTACTTC | CASSPGTSGRKTQYF
TRBD2 | - | TRBJ2-7 | TRBV19 | TGTGCCAGTAGTGTGGGACTAGCGGACATCTACGAGCAGTACTTC | CASSVGLADIYEQYF
- | - | TRBJ2-1 | TRBV7-2 | TGTGCCAGCAGCTTAGACCGAGCTAGAGAGGGGGAGCAGTTCTTC | CASSLDRAREGEQFF
- | - | TRBJ1-1 | TRBV25-1 | TGTGCCAGCAGTGAATTAAGCGGGACTGGGAACACTGAAGCTTTCTTT | CASSELSGTGNTEAFF
- | once | TRBJ2-5 | TRBV5-1 | TGCGCCAGCAGCCTCACAGGGAACCGAGAGACCCAGTACTTC | CASSLTGNRETQYF
- | few | TRBJ2-2 | TRBV10-3 | TGTGCCATCAGCCGGGGTACAGGGCAATCCACCGGGGAGCTGTTTTTT | CAISRGTGQSTGELFF
TRBD1 | - | TRBJ2-5 | TRBV7-2 | TGTGCCAGCAGCTTAGCGTTTTCCGGGACAGTTATGATTCAAGAGACCCAGTACTTC | CASSLAFSGTVMIQETQYF
- | - | TRBJ2-1 | TRBV14 | TGTGCCAGCAGCCAAGTGCTAGGGGGTGAGCAGTTCTTC | CASSQVLGGEQFF
TRBD1 | - | TRBJ2-7 | TRBV7-2 | TGTGCCAGCAGCGGGGGAACGACAGGGGTAAACGAGCAGTACTTC | CASSGGTTGVNEQYF
- | - | TRBJ2-3 | TRBV7-2 | TGTGCCAGCAGCTTCTCCTACGGTGAAGAGCAGTATTTT | CASSFSYGEEQYF
- | - | TRBJ1-2 | TRBV5-6 | TGTGCCAGCAGCAAAATACCGGTCCTGTATGGCTACACCTTC | CASSKIPVLYGYTF
- | - | TRBJ2-2 | TRBV5-4 | TGTGCCAGCAGCTTAGTGGGAGAAGCCGGGGAGCTGTTTTTT | CASSLVGEAGELFF
- | few | TRBJ2-7 | TRBV5-4 | TGTGCCAGCAGCTTGGACCAACGAAGCTACGAGCAGTACTTC | CASSLDQRSYEQYF
- | - | TRBJ1-1 | TRBV19 | TGTGCCAGTAGTACCAGAGAGAACACTGAAGCTTTCTTT | CASSTRENTEAFF
- | - | TRBJ2-7 | TRBV5-1 | TGCGCCAGCAGCCCCTCCGGGACGGTATACGAGCAGTACTTC | CASSPSGTVYEQYF
- | - | TRBJ1-2 | TRBV6-5 | TGTGCCAGCAGTTACAAGGGGAGCTACACCTTC | CASSYKGSYTF
- | - | TRBJ2-5 | TRBV10-2 | TGCGCCAGCAGTGGGACTCAGCGCGAGACCCAGTACTTC | CASSGTQRETQYF
- | - | TRBJ2-2 | TRBV7-3 | TGTGCCAGCAGCTTAACTCCAGGGTACACCGGGGAGCTGTTTTTT | CASSLTPGYTGELFF
- | - | TRBJ1-1 | TRBV7-6 | TGTGCCAGCAGCGTAAATGCAGGGTTTCGAACTGAAGCTTTCTTT | CASSVNAGFRTEAFF
- | - | TRBJ2-2 | TRBV7-6 | TGTGCCAGCAGTCCCATGTCCAGCACCGGGGAGCTGTTTTTT | CASSPMSSTGELFF
- | - | TRBJ2-1 | TRBV5-1 | TGCGCCAGCAGCTTGGATTCGACCCATGAGCAGTTCTTC | CASSLDSTHEQFF
TRBD1 | - | TRBJ2-4 | TRBV19 | TGTGCAAGTACAGACAGGGAGTACATTCAGTACTTC | CASTDREYIQYF
- | few | TRBJ1-2 | TRBV7-2 | TGTGCCAGCAGCTTAGCCGGTGATAACTATGGCTACACCTTC | CASSLAGDNYGYTF
- | - | TRBJ2-4 | TRBV7-9 | TGTGCCAGCAGCTTAGAACCCCCCGGACGGAACATTCAGTACTTC | CASSLEPPGRNIQYF
- | - | TRBJ1-5 | TRBV11-2 | TGTGCCAGCAGCTTAGACTTCGGGGGCAATCAGCCCCAGCATTTT | CASSLDFGGNQPQHF
- | once | TRBJ2-5 | TRBV6-5 | TGTGCCAGCAGTACCAACTTGGGGAACCAAGAGACCCAGTACTTC | CASSTNLGNQETQYF
TRBD2 | - | TRBJ2-1 | TRBV10-3 | TGTGCCATCTGGGCGGGGGGCCTTAACAATGAGCAGTTCTTC | CAIWAGGLNNEQFF
TRBD1 | - | TRBJ1-1 | TRBV30 | TGTGCCTGGTCCAGACAGGGCCCCACTGAAGCTTTCTTT | CAWSRQGPTEAFF
- | - | TRBJ2-7 | TRBV27 | TGTGCCAGCAGGGGGGGGGCGCGGTCCGAGCAGTACTTC | CASRGGARSEQYF
- | once | TRBJ2-3 | TRBV7-9 | TGTGCCAGCAGCCGCGGGACCGGAGCGGCAGATACGCAGTATTTT | CASSRGTGAADTQYF
- | - | TRBJ1-1 | TRBV6-1 | TGTGCCAGCAGTGACTGGGGGGCTTTCTTT | CASSDWGAFF
- | - | TRBJ2-7 | TRBV6-6 | TGTGCCAGCAGTTCCCCCGAGGGGGGTGGCTACGAGCAGTACTTC | CASSSPEGGGYEQYF
TRBD2 | - | TRBJ2-1 | TRBV5-1 | TGCGCCAGCAGCCCTTTTAGCCGGGGGGACAATGAGCAGTTCTTC | CASSPFSRGDNEQFF
- | - | TRBJ2-3 | TRBV27 | TGTGCCAGCAGCCGTGAGGGGACAGATACGCAGTATTTT | CASSREGTDTQYF
TRBD1 | - | TRBJ1-1 | TRBV19 | TGTGCCAGTAGTCCTGACAGGGTGTTTGGAGCTTTCTTT | CASSPDRVFGAFF
- | - | TRBJ2-7 | TRBV7-2 | TGTGCCAGCAGCTTAGATGGGCCGGGGTACGAGCAGTACTTC | CASSLDGPGYEQYF
TRBD2 | - | TRBJ2-5 | TRBV11-2 | TGTGCCAGCAGCAAGACTAGCGGGAGAGAGGGCCTAGGGACCCAGTACTTC | CASSKTSGREGLGTQYF
- | - | TRBJ2-1 | TRBV18 | TGTGCCAGCTCACCTCAGGGGAGGTCCTACAATGAGCAGTTCTTC | CASSPQGRSYNEQFF
TRBD1 | - | TRBJ2-7 | TRBV11-2 | TGTGCCAGCAGCTTTTCCGGGACAGGGATCTACGAGCAGTACTTC | CASSFSGTGIYEQYF
- | - | TRBJ2-7 | TRBV19 | TGTGCCAGTAGTACCGCCGGGACCGGGATGAATGAGCAGTACTTC | CASSTAGTGMNEQYF
- | - | TRBJ2-3 | TRBV19 | TGTGCCAGTAGTATCGGGGGTCGGATAACAGATACGCAGTATTTT | CASSIGGRITDTQYF